This TCR beta chain was sequenced during a study of blood T cell repertoires in COVID-19. Study details: Material from acute and convalescent COVID-19 was sourced from the United States, Italy and Spain.

Germline V gives CDR1 SNHLY, CDR2 FYNNEI. The CDR3 contains 14 residues. The J segment lost 6 bases and the V segment lost 6 bases, leaving 5 bases of the junction unmatched. Method: immunoSEQ multiplex PCR; TCRdb's copy keeps in-frame clones and lacks some. The sample carries around 47,000 clones, approximately 90% recorded once. This clone appeared a single time. This receptor was taken from a man aged 50 to 59 with active COVID-19. Input material: peripheral blood. V gene TRBV2 combines with J gene TRBJ2-2; 9 positions match TRBD1. The CDR3 protein is CASRGDRVSGELFF. In DNA form, the CDR3 reads TGTGCCAGCAGGGGGGACAGGGTATCCGGGGAGCTGTTTTTT.